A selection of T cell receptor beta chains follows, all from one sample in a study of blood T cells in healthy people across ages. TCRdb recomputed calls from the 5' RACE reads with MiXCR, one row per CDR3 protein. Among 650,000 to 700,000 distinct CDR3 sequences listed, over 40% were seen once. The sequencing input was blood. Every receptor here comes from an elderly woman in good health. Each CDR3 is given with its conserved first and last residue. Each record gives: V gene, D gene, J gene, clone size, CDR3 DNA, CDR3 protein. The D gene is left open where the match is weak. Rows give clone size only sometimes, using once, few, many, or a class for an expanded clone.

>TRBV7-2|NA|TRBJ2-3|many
TGTGCCAGCAGCTCAAAAGCTGGTACAGATACGCAGTATTTT
CASSSKAGTDTQYF
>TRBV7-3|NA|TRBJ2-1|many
TGTGCCAGCAGCTTGGGGCTCGACAATGAGCAGTTCTTC
CASSLGLDNEQFF
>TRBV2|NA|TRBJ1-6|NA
TGTGCCAGCAGTGAAGCCTGGACCCTCCACTTT
CASSEAWTLHF
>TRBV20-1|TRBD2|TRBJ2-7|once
TGCAGTGCAGGGACTAGCGGGAGGGGTACCTACGAGCAGTACTTC
CSAGTSGRGTYEQYF
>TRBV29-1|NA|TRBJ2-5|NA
TGCAGCGGGTCAGTATTCCAAGAGACCCAGTACTTC
CSGSVFQETQYF
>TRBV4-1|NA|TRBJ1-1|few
TGCGCCAGCAGCCCTGACGTCGAGGCGGTTCAAGCTTTCTTT
CASSPDVEAVQAFF
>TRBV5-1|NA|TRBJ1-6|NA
TGCGCCAGCAGCTTGGAACAGGGTTCACCCCTCCACTTT
CASSLEQGSPLHF
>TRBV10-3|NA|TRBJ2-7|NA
TGTGCCTCCTCGGGATGGCGGACGGTGTACAATGAGCAGTACTTC
CASSGWRTVYNEQYF
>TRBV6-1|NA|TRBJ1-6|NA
TGTGCCAGCAGTCGGGACAACGAATACACGTATAATTCACCCCTCCACTTT
CASSRDNEYTYNSPLHF
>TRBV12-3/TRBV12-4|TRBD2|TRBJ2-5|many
TGTGCCAGCACCGTACTAGCGGAAGAGACCCAGTACTTC
CASTVLAEETQYF
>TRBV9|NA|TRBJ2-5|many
TGTGCCAGCAGCTACGACGGGTCGCAAGAGACCCAGTACTTC
CASSYDGSQETQYF
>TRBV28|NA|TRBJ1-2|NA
TGTGCCAGCAGTGCGCGGACAGTCTATGGCTACACCTTC
CASSARTVYGYTF
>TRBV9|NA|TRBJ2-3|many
TGTGCCAGCAGCGTAGCCCCCAGGCCGGGCACAGATACGCAGTATTTT
CASSVAPRPGTDTQYF